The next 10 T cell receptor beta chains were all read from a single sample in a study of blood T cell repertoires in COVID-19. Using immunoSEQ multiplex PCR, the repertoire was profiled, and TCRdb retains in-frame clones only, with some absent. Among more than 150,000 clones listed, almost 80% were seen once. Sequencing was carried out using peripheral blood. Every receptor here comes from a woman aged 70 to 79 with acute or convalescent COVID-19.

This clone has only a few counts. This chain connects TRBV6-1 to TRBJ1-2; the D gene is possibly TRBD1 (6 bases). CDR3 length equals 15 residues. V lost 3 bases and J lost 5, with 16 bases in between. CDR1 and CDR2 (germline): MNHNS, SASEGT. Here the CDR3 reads CASSDVADRPYGYTF. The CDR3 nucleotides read TGTGCCAGCAGTGACGTCGCCGACAGGCCATATGGCTACACCTTC.

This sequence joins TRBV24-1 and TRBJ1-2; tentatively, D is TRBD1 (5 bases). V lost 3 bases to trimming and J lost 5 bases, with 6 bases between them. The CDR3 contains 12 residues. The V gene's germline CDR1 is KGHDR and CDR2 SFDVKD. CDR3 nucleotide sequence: TGTGCCACCAGTGATGCAGGGTATGGCTACACCTTC. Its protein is CATSDAGYGYTF.

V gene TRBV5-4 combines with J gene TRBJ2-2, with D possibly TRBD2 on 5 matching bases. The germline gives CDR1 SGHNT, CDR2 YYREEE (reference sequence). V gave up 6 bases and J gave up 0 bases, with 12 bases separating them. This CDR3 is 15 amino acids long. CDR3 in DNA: TGTGCCAGCAACGAAGGGAGCGCGAACACCGGGGAGCTGTTTTTT. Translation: CASNEGSANTGELFF.

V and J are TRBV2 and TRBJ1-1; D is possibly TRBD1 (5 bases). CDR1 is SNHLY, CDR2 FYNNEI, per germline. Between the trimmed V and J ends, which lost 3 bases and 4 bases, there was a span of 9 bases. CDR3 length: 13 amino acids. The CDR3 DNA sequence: TGTGCCAGCAGTGATCGGGGGATCACTGAAGCTTTCTTT. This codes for CASSDRGITEAFF.

The CDR3 loop is CASSEQGRNTIYF. DNA of the CDR3: TGTGCCAGCAGTGAGCAGGGGCGAAACACCATATATTTT. The V and J genes are TRBV25-1 and TRBJ1-3; possible D gene TRBD1, 6 bases. The CDR3 spans 13 residues. Germline CDR1 reads MGHDK; CDR2 reads SYGVNS. Trimming took off 3 bases at V and 5 bases at J, with 8 bases between the two ends.

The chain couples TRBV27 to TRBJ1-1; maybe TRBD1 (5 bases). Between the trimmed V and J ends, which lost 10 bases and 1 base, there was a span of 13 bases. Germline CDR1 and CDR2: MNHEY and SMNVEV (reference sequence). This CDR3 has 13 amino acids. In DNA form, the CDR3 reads TGTGCCACCGACAGACCCAAGAACACTGAAGCTTTCTTT. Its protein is CATDRPKNTEAFF.

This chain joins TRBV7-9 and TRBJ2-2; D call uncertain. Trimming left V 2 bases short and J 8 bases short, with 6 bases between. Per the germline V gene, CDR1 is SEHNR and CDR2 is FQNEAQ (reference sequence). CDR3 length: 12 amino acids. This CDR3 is CASSLNAGELFF. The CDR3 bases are TGTGCCAGCAGCTTAAACGCGGGGGAGCTGTTTTTT.

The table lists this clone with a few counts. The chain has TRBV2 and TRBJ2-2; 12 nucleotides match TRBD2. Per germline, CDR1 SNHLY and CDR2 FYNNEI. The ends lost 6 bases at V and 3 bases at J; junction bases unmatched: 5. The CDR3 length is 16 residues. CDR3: CASRELAGGYTGELFF. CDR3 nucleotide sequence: TGTGCCAGCAGGGAACTAGCGGGAGGTTACACCGGGGAGCTGTTTTTT.

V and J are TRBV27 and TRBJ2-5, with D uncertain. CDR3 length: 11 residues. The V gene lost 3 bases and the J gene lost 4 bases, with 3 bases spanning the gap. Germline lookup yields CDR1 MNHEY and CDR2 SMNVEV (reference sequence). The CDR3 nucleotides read TGTGCCAGCAGTTTCCTAGAGACCCAGTACTTC. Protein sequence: CASSFLETQYF.

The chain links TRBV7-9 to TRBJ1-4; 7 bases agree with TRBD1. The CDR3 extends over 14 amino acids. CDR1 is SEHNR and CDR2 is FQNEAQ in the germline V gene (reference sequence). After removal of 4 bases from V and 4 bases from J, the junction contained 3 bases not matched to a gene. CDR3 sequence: CASSSGQDNEKLFF. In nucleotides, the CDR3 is TGTGCCAGCAGCTCCGGACAGGATAATGAAAAACTGTTTTTT.